This record concerns one T cell receptor (beta chain) sequence. The sample originates from a study of OX40 agonist ivuxolimab in advanced cancers. This table comes from immunoSEQ multiplex PCR, and its TCRdb copy is limited to in-frame clones, with some not included. The data hold 95,000 to 150,000 clones, with roughly 90% observed a single time. CDR1 is MNHEY and CDR2 is SVGAGI in the germline V gene. CDR3 size: 16 residues. The J segment lost 8 bases and the V segment lost 0 bases, leaving 8 bases of the junction unmatched. The chain is built from TRBV6-5 and TRBJ2-1, with TRBD2 matching 9 bases. Specimen: CD4+ or CD8+ T cells sorted from blood, collected in a trial of the OX40 agonist ivuxolimab. This TCR was recovered from an adult with an advanced solid tumor such as melanoma, head and neck, liver or kidney cancer. In nucleotides, the CDR3 is TGTGCCAGCAGTTACTCAAAGGGACTAGCTAACGATGAGCAGTTCTTC. Protein: CASSYSKGLANDEQFF.